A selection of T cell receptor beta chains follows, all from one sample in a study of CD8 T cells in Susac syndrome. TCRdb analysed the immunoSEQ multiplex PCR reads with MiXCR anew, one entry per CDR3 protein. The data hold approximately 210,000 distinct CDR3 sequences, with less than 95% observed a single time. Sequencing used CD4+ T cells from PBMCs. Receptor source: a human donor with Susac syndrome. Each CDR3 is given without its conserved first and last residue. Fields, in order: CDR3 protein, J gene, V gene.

cdr3_aa: SASIAGQGSGQPQH
j_call: TRBJ1-5
v_call: TRBV29-1

cdr3_aa: ASSVPGQGVYEQY
j_call: TRBJ2-7
v_call: TRBV28

cdr3_aa: ASASGGKNSPLH
j_call: TRBJ1-6
v_call: TRBV28

cdr3_aa: AWSPGPDATLEGMF
j_call: TRBJ1-4
v_call: TRBV30

cdr3_aa: ASSFLEGGTYNEQF
j_call: TRBJ2-1
v_call: TRBV28

cdr3_aa: ASSGRLGAF
j_call: TRBJ1-1
v_call: TRBV6-2/TRBV6-3

cdr3_aa: ASSYGQLPGDQY
j_call: TRBJ2-5
v_call: TRBV6-6

cdr3_aa: ASSLDTTSGNTIY
j_call: TRBJ1-3
v_call: TRBV5-1

cdr3_aa: ASSFRGRGNQPQH
j_call: TRBJ1-5
v_call: TRBV28

cdr3_aa: SARVDRDDEQY
j_call: TRBJ2-7
v_call: TRBV20-1

cdr3_aa: ASSQGGTYGYT
j_call: TRBJ1-2
v_call: TRBV3-1

cdr3_aa: ASSRFGAGGGYEQY
j_call: TRBJ2-7
v_call: TRBV3-1

cdr3_aa: SASAGPLWGYT
j_call: TRBJ1-2
v_call: TRBV20-1

cdr3_aa: ASSYDSNNEQF
j_call: TRBJ2-1
v_call: TRBV6-2/TRBV6-3

cdr3_aa: ASSGDRIYGYT
j_call: TRBJ1-2
v_call: TRBV6-5

cdr3_aa: ASSYAAGLTYEQY
j_call: TRBJ2-7
v_call: TRBV6-6

cdr3_aa: SDDRGLGYT
j_call: TRBJ1-2
v_call: TRBV29-1

cdr3_aa: ATSTGTGGLETQY
j_call: TRBJ2-5
v_call: TRBV15

cdr3_aa: ASRQSYNSPLH
j_call: TRBJ1-6
v_call: TRBV19

cdr3_aa: ASSPSGGASYDTQY
j_call: TRBJ2-3
v_call: TRBV27

cdr3_aa: ACIPGQGSSPLH
j_call: TRBJ1-6
v_call: TRBV30

cdr3_aa: ASSLRVTGSRGTEAF
j_call: TRBJ1-1
v_call: TRBV5-1

cdr3_aa: SVVTSGFTDTQY
j_call: TRBJ2-3
v_call: TRBV29-1

cdr3_aa: ASSRNPGGTNEKLF
j_call: TRBJ1-4
v_call: TRBV3-1

cdr3_aa: SVGEADYGYT
j_call: TRBJ1-2
v_call: TRBV29-1

cdr3_aa: ASSSPGGTRHEQY
j_call: TRBJ2-7
v_call: TRBV7-2

cdr3_aa: ASSYSMQGENEQY
j_call: TRBJ2-7
v_call: TRBV6-6

cdr3_aa: SARTGGQLIQY
j_call: TRBJ2-4
v_call: TRBV20-1

cdr3_aa: ASSRDRVSYEQY
j_call: TRBJ2-7
v_call: TRBV2

cdr3_aa: ASSLGSGRNSPLH
j_call: TRBJ1-6
v_call: TRBV28

cdr3_aa: ASSLPSGATDTQY
j_call: TRBJ2-3
v_call: TRBV12-3/TRBV12-4

cdr3_aa: SARDQGANSPLH
j_call: TRBJ1-6
v_call: TRBV20-1

cdr3_aa: ASSLSMNTEAF
j_call: TRBJ1-1
v_call: TRBV7-9

cdr3_aa: ASSSTENSPLH
j_call: TRBJ1-6
v_call: TRBV19

cdr3_aa: ASSLGTGANTGELF
j_call: TRBJ2-2
v_call: TRBV7-2

cdr3_aa: ASSLAGWAEAF
j_call: TRBJ1-1
v_call: TRBV5-4

cdr3_aa: ASSPRAMTEANQPQH
j_call: TRBJ1-5
v_call: TRBV18

cdr3_aa: SALDRVIGTEAF
j_call: TRBJ1-1
v_call: TRBV20-1